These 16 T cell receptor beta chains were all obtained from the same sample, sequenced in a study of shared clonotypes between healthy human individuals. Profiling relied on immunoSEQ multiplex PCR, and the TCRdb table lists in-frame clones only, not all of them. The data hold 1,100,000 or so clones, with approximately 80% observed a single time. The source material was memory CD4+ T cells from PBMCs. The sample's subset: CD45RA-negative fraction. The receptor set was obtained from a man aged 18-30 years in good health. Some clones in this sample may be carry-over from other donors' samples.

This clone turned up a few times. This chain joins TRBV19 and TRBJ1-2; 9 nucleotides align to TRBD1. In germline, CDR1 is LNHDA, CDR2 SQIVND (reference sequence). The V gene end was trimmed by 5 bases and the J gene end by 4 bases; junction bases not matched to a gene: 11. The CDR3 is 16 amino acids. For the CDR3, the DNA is TGTGCCAGTAGTCCCGAGGGACAGGGCCTCTCCTATGGCTACACCTTC. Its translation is CASSPEGQGLSYGYTF.

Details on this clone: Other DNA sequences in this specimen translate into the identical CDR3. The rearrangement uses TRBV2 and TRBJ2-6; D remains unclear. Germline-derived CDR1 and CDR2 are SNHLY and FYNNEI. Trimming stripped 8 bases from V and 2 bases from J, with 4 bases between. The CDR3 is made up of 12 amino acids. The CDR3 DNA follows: TGTGCCAGCTCTACTGGGGCCAACGTCCTGACTTTC. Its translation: CASSTGANVLTF.

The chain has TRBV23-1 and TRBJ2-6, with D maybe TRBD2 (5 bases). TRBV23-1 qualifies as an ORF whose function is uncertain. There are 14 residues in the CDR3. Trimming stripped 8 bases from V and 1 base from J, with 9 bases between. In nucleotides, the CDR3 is TGCGCCAGCGGACTGGGTTCTGGGGCCAACGTCCTGACTTTC. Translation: CASGLGSGANVLTF.

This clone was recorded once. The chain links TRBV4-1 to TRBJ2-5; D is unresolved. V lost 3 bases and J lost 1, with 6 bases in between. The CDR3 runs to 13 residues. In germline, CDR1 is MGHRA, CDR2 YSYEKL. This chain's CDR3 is CASSQISQETQYF. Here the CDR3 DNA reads TGCGCCAGCAGCCAGATCAGCCAAGAGACCCAGTACTTC.

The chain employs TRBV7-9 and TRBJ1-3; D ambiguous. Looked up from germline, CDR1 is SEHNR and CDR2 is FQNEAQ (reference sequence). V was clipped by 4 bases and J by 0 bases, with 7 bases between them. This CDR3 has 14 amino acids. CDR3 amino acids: CASSSAGSGNTIYF. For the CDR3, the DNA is TGTGCCAGCAGCTCCGCGGGCTCTGGAAACACCATATATTTT.

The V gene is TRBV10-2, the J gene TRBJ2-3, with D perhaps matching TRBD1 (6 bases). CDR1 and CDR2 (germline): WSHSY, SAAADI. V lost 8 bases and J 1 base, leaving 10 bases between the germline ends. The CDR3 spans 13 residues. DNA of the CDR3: TGCGCCAGCGTGGCAGGGGGCACAGATACGCAGTATTTT. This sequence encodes CASVAGGTDTQYF.

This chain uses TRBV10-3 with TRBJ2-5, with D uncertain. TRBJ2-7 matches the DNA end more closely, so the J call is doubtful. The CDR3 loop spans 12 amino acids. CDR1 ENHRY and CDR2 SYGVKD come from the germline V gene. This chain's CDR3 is CAISAGSYEQYF. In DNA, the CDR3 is TGTGCCATCAGTGCCGGATCCTACGAGCAGTACTTC.

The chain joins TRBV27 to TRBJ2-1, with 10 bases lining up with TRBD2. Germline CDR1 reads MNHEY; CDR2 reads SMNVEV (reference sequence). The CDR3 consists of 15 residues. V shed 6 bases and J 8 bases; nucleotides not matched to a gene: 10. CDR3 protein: CASRKKREGLHEQFF. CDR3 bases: TGTGCCAGCAGAAAAAAGCGGGAGGGCCTCCATGAGCAGTTCTTC.

CDR3 sequence: CASSLVRNTIYF. The CDR3 DNA reads as TGTGCCAGCAGCTTGGTCCGAAACACCATATATTTT. The chain employs TRBV2 and TRBJ1-3, with D hard to call. The CDR3 contains 12 residues. From germline, CDR1 is SNHLY and CDR2 FYNNEI. V was clipped by 6 bases and J by 5 bases, with 8 bases between them.

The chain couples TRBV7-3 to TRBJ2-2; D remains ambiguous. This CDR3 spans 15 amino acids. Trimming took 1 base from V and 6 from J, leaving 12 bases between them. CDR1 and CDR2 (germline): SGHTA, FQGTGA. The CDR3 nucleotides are TGTGCCAGCAGCTTAAAGGGCTATTCATCCGGGGAGCTGTTTTTT. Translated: CASSLKGYSSGELFF.

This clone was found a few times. CDR3: CAITTENSNQPQHF. CDR3 bases: TGTGCCATCACGACAGAGAATAGCAATCAGCCCCAGCATTTT. The V and J genes are TRBV7-9 and TRBJ1-5; D is possibly TRBD1 (5 bases). Trimming took 10 bases from V and 0 from J, leaving 13 bases between them. CDR1 SEHNR and CDR2 FQNEAQ come from the germline V gene (reference sequence). The CDR3 is 14 residues long.

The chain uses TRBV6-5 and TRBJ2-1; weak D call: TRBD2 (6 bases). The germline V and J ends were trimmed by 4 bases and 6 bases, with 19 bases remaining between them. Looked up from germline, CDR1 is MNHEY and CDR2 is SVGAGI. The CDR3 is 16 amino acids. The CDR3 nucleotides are TGTGCCAGCAGTTCCGGCCGGGGCGGGATGATCAATGAGCAGTTCTTC. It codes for CASSSGRGGMINEQFF.

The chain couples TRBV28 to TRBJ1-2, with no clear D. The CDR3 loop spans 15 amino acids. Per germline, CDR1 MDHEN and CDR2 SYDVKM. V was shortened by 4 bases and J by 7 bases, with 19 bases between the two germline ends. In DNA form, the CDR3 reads TGTGCCAGCAGTTCCATGTACCACCCAGCTGGTGGCTACACCTTC. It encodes CASSSMYHPAGGYTF.

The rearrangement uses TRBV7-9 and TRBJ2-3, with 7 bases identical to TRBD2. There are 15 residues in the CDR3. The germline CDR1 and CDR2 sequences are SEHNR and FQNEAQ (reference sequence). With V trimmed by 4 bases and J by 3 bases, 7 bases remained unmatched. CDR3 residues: CASSWEWEGTDTQYF. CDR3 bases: TGTGCCAGCAGCTGGGAATGGGAGGGTACAGATACGCAGTATTTT.

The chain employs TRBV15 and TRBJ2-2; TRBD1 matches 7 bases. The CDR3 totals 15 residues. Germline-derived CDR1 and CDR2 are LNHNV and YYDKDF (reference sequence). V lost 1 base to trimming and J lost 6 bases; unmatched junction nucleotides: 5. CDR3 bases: TGTGCCACCAGCAGAGCGAGGGGGCTCCCCGGGGAGCTGTTTTTT. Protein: CATSRARGLPGELFF.

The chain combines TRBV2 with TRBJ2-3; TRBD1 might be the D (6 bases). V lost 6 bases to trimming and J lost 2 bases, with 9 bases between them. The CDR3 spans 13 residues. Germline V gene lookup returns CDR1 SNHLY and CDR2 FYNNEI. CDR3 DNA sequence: TGTGCCAGCAGCAGGGGCCCCACAGATACGCAGTATTTT. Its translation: CASSRGPTDTQYF.